This T cell receptor (beta chain) is from a study of blood T cell repertoires in COVID-19. Study details: Donors in the United States, Italy and Spain gave samples during acute or convalescent COVID-19. PBMCs, B-cell-depleted T cells, or T cells provided the cDNA or gDNA that made up the material.

As originally analysed: Cell counts per sample came from amplifying reference gene primers. Profiled with immunoSEQ multiplex PCR; TCRdb holds only in-frame clones, not every one. That table supplies the V and J calls and clone size; D and trimming were determined from the DNA. This sample carries almost 200,000 clones, 80% to 90% of them seen once, and the ten largest clones take 0.7% to 0.85%. Trimming stripped 2 bases from V and 4 bases from J, with 15 bases between. Germline CDR1 reads LGHDT; CDR2 reads YNNKEL (reference sequence). The CDR3 spans 16 residues. This chain links TRBV3-1 (or the pseudogene TRBV3-2) with TRBJ2-1; tentative D call: TRBD1 (6 bases). The sequencing input was peripheral blood. This clonotype was sampled from a woman in her 70s with acute or convalescent COVID-19. CDR3 nucleotides: TGTGCCAGCAGCCAAAACGGACAGCGCCCTTACAATGAGCAGTTCTTC. It codes for CASSQNGQRPYNEQFF.